This is a list of T cell receptor beta chains from one sample in a study of breast tumors, draining lymph nodes, adjacent tissues. TCRdb reprocessed the multiplex PCR reads via MiXCR and lists one record per CDR3 protein. The sample gives just under 65,000 distinct CDR3 sequences, roughly 59% of which show up once; roughly 19% is in the top ten. Sequenced material: breast tumor tissue. The source is a female donor with breast cancer. Some clones in this sample may be carry-over from other donors' samples. Both conserved end residues are part of each CDR3. D genes are given only for firm matches. Size values are once, few and many counts, or a class for expanded clones, and some rows have none.

J	D	V	size	CDR3	DNA
TRBJ2-6	NA	TRBV7-8	NA	CASSLVNPGASVLTF	TGTGCCAGCAGCTTAGTAAATCCGGGGGCCAGCGTCCTGACTTTC
TRBJ2-6	TRBD1	TRBV7-2	NA	CASSLRQGSGTNVLTF	TGTGCCAGCAGCTTGCGACAGGGCTCTGGGACCAACGTCCTGACTTTC
TRBJ1-4	TRBD1	TRBV20-1	NA	CSARGDTGGGLEKLFF	TGCAGTGCTAGAGGAGACACAGGGGGGGGGCTGGAAAAACTGTTTTTT
TRBJ1-6	TRBD1	TRBV2	once	CASRSTGGRSPLHF	TGTGCCAGCAGATCGACAGGGGGCCGGTCACCCCTCCACTTT
TRBJ2-7	NA	TRBV19	many	CASSDRSYEQYF	TGTGCCAGTAGTGACAGAAGCTACGAGCAGTACTTC
TRBJ1-2	NA	TRBV29-1	once	CSQESVGPNYGYTF	TGCAGCCAAGAATCAGTCGGACCGAACTATGGCTACACCTTC
TRBJ1-6	NA	TRBV20-1	few	CSARVGGRESPLHF	TGCAGTGCTAGAGTAGGGGGAAGGGAATCACCCCTCCACTTT
TRBJ2-7	TRBD2	TRBV5-1	once	CASRAGGRSGDEQYF	TGCGCCAGCAGGGCGGGGGGTCGCTCGGGGGACGAGCAGTACTTC
TRBJ2-5	TRBD1	TRBV24-1	NA	CATSDPGTVEETQYF	TGTGCCACCAGTGACCCAGGGACAGTCGAAGAGACCCAGTACTTC
TRBJ2-3	NA	TRBV7-8	NA	CASSPIGDSTTDTQYF	TGTGCCAGCAGTCCTATAGGGGACTCAACCACAGATACGCAGTATTTT
TRBJ2-5	TRBD2	TRBV4-3	NA	CASSQGLAEETQYF	TGCGCCAGCAGCCAGGGACTAGCAGAAGAGACCCAGTACTTC
TRBJ1-6	NA	TRBV11-1	NA	CASSLGHNSPLHF	TGTGCCAGCAGCTTGGGCCATAATTCACCCCTCCACTTT
TRBJ1-2	NA	TRBV3-1	many	CASSHLGINYGYTF	TGTGCCAGCAGCCACTTAGGGATAAACTATGGCTACACCTTC
TRBJ1-2	TRBD1	TRBV19	many	CASSIAQGARGYTF	TGTGCCAGTAGTATAGCACAGGGGGCGCGTGGCTACACCTTC
TRBJ2-3	NA	TRBV4-3	NA	CASSQTSPTDTQYF	TGCGCCAGCAGCCAAACTAGTCCCACAGATACGCAGTATTTT
TRBJ2-6	TRBD2	TRBV29-1	NA	CSVVDGGLAGVSGANVLTF	TGCAGCGTCGTAGACGGGGGACTAGCGGGAGTGAGCGGGGCCAACGTCCTGACTTTC
TRBJ1-4	NA	TRBV19	many	CASSIVGEGEKLFF	TGTGCCAGTAGTATAGTAGGGGAAGGAGAAAAACTGTTTTTT
TRBJ2-3	NA	TRBV20-1	NA	CSARDFGADTQYF	TGCAGTGCTAGAGATTTTGGTGCAGATACGCAGTATTTT
TRBJ2-5	TRBD1	TRBV19	once	CASSISRDRGETQYF	TGTGCCAGTAGTATATCCCGAGACAGGGGGGAGACCCAGTACTTC
TRBJ2-3	NA	TRBV7-9	NA	CASSLAQGRTDTQYF	TGTGCCAGCAGCTTAGCGCAGGGGCGGACAGATACGCAGTATTTT
TRBJ1-1	NA	TRBV20-1	many	CSASPRERPGWTEAFF	TGCAGTGCTAGTCCAAGGGAACGGCCAGGGTGGACTGAAGCTTTCTTT
TRBJ1-5	NA	TRBV20-1	many	CSARGDINQPQHF	TGCAGTGCTAGAGGAGACATCAATCAGCCCCAGCATTTT
TRBJ2-5	NA	TRBV7-7	NA	CASSFDRGTQYF	TGTGCTAGCAGCTTTGACCGAGGGACCCAGTACTTC
TRBJ2-7	TRBD1	TRBV7-9	once	CAGSSRQGAREQYF	TGTGCCGGCAGCTCCCGACAGGGGGCAAGGGAGCAGTACTTC
TRBJ1-2	TRBD1	TRBV29-1	once	CSVARRDREGGYTF	TGCAGCGTTGCTCGTAGAGACAGGGAAGGCGGCTACACCTTC
TRBJ1-2	TRBD1	TRBV6-1	many	CASSQGTGLYGYAF	TGTGCCAGCAGTCAAGGGACAGGGCTCTATGGCTACGCCTTC
TRBJ2-1	NA	TRBV24-1	NA	CATSDYRVNEQFF	TGTGCCACCAGTGATTACAGGGTCAATGAGCAGTTCTTC
TRBJ2-1	NA	TRBV20-1	NA	CSAREDFGRHNEQFF	TGCAGTGCTAGAGAGGATTTCGGACGCCACAATGAGCAGTTCTTC
TRBJ2-5	TRBD1	TRBV29-1	NA	CSVEPGGRDQETQYF	TGCAGCGTTGAGCCAGGGGGCCGTGACCAAGAGACCCAGTACTTC
TRBJ2-5	TRBD2	TRBV20-1	NA	CSASLAGGRETQYF	TGCAGTGCTAGCCTAGCGGGGGGGAGGGAGACCCAGTACTTC
TRBJ1-6	NA	TRBV28	NA	CASSAGTFLNSPLHF	TGTGCCAGTTCTGCTGGGACATTTCTTAATTCACCCCTCCACTTT
TRBJ2-5	NA	TRBV7-2	NA	CASSLGTGYQEAQYF	TGTGCCAGCAGCTTAGGGACTGGGTACCAAGAGGCCCAGTACTTC
TRBJ1-5	TRBD1	TRBV15	few	CATSVGGQRLQPQHF	TGTGCCACCAGCGTTGGGGGACAGAGACTTCAGCCCCAGCATTTT
TRBJ2-5	NA	TRBV20-1	NA	CSARSADSQETQYF	TGCAGTGCCAGGAGCGCCGACTCTCAAGAGACCCAGTACTTC
TRBJ2-7	NA	TRBV9	NA	CASSVASGDSYEQYF	TGTGCCAGCAGCGTAGCTTCAGGGGACTCCTACGAGCAGTACTTC
TRBJ1-2	TRBD1	TRBV20-1	NA	CSARTGTGKSSTF	TGCAGTGCTAGAACCGGGACAGGGAAATCCAGCACCTTC
TRBJ2-1	TRBD1	TRBV2	few	CASSWTGYNEQFF	TGTGCCAGCAGTTGGACAGGGTACAATGAGCAGTTCTTC
TRBJ2-5	NA	TRBV6-5	many	CASSYSRPTQETQYF	TGTGCCAGCAGTTACTCGAGGCCTACTCAAGAGACCCAGTACTTC
TRBJ2-1	TRBD1	TRBV19	NA	CASSSEDRGYNEQFF	TGTGCCAGTAGTTCTGAGGACAGGGGTTACAATGAGCAGTTCTTC
TRBJ2-3	NA	TRBV10-3	many	CAISEGLATDTQYF	TGTGCCATCAGTGAGGGGTTAGCGACAGATACGCAGTATTTT
TRBJ2-5	TRBD1	TRBV18	NA	CASSPDRGETQYF	TGTGCCAGCTCACCTGACAGGGGGGAGACCCAGTACTTC
TRBJ2-7	NA	TRBV6-5	NA	CASSPDGYEQYF	TGTGCCAGCAGCCCCGATGGCTACGAGCAGTACTTC
TRBJ1-6	NA	TRBV29-1	once	CSVEEYLAGGRGNSPLHF	TGCAGCGTTGAGGAGTATCTAGCGGGGGGGCGGGGCAATTCACCCCTCCACTTT
TRBJ1-2	TRBD1	TRBV18	many	CASSPYRQGDYGYTF	TGTGCCAGCTCACCCTACCGACAGGGAGACTATGGCTACACCTTC
TRBJ2-2	NA	TRBV12-3/TRBV12-4	NA	CASSFRGATGELFF	TGTGCCAGCAGTTTCCGGGGGGCCACCGGGGAGCTGTTTTTT
TRBJ2-1	TRBD2	TRBV20-1	many	CSASGGAYNNEQFF	TGCAGTGCAAGCGGGGGGGCGTACAACAATGAGCAGTTCTTC
TRBJ2-2	NA	TRBV7-9	once	CASSLVTGNTGELFF	TGTGCCAGCAGCTTGGTGACGGGGAACACCGGGGAGCTGTTTTTT
TRBJ2-2	NA	TRBV6-5	many	CASTWTQANTGELFF	TGTGCCAGCACCTGGACGCAGGCGAACACCGGGGAGCTGTTTTTT
TRBJ2-5	TRBD1	TRBV18	many	CASSPPGQEGETQYF	TGTGCCAGCTCACCACCCGGACAGGAAGGAGAGACCCAGTACTTC
TRBJ2-5	NA	TRBV7-8	NA	CASSLQGGGRQETQYF	TGTGCCAGCAGCCTCCAAGGGGGGGGGCGCCAAGAGACCCAGTACTTC
TRBJ1-2	NA	TRBV29-1	NA	CSVGGDPYDYTF	TGCAGCGTTGGAGGGGACCCCTATGACTACACCTTC